This record concerns one TCR beta chain sequence. The sample belongs to a study of beta chain features in type 1 diabetes. The study reverse transcribed the entire isolated RNA, so it sequenced expressed TCRB transcripts. The data were produced by immunoSEQ multiplex PCR, yet TCRdb's version contains in-frame clones alone and is incomplete. The sample has about 620,000 clones, roughly a sixth seen once. Between the trimmed V and J ends, which lost 5 bases and 9 bases, there was a span of 20 bases. CDR1 is SGHTA and CDR2 is FQGNSA in the germline V gene. This CDR3 has 16 amino acids. This receptor was identified in a man between 18 and 29 years old in good health. The chain combines TRBV7-2 with TRBJ1-6; D may be TRBD1 (6 bases). The sequencing sample was made of naive CD4+ T cells from blood. Written as DNA, the CDR3 is TGTGCCAGCAGCATCACGACAGGTCGGGCGGCTTCACCCCTCCACTTT. Its protein is CASSITTGRAASPLHF.